This TCR beta chain was captured by sequencing in a study of OX40 agonist ivuxolimab in advanced cancers. Findings of the study overall: CD4+ and CD8+ blood T cells expanded clonally by week 6 at 0.1 to 3.0 mg/kg. In general, CD8+ T cells held more expanded clones than CD4+ did, on average.

Per the germline V gene, CDR1 is SGHTA and CDR2 is FQGNSA. This CDR3 has 14 amino acids. With 1 base removed from V and 1 base from J, the gap between germline ends came to 7 bases. Profiled with immunoSEQ multiplex PCR; TCRdb holds only in-frame clones, not every one. Of 30,000 to 50,000 clones detected, around 89% appear once; the ten largest clones hold about 0.6%. Comments on this clone: Its antigen is not identified.

The J gene is TRBJ1-2, the V gene TRBV7-2; D is ambiguous. Sequenced material: CD4+ or CD8+ T cells sorted from blood, taken in a trial of the OX40 agonist ivuxolimab. The source of this sequence is an adult with an advanced solid tumor such as melanoma, head and neck, liver or kidney cancer. CDR3 nucleotides: TGTGCCAGCAGCTTAGGGGGAAGTAACTATGGCTACACCTTC. It is translated as CASSLGGSNYGYTF.